Shown below are 28 T cell receptor beta chains from a single sample sequenced in a study of control samples from healthy donors and cancer patients. Method: immunoSEQ multiplex PCR; TCRdb's copy keeps in-frame clones and lacks some. Among about 92,000 clones, roughly 86% were seen once, and the ten largest hold about 9.2%. Sample: blood. The origin of the receptors is a woman aged 55-70 years in good health.

DNA of the CDR3: TGTGCCAGCAGGTCGGGGGGGAATGAGCAGTTCTTC. Its protein product is CASRSGGNEQFF. The V call is TRBV11-2, the J call TRBJ2-1; 8 nucleotides agree with TRBD2. This CDR3 spans 12 amino acids. The ends lost 6 bases at V and 7 bases at J; junction bases unmatched: 2. CDR1 and CDR2 from the germline V gene are SGHAT and FQNNGV.

The V call is TRBV6-5, the J call TRBJ1-1; D gene unclear. Per germline, CDR1 MNHEY and CDR2 SVGAGI. CDR3 length: 13 amino acids. Deletions cut 2 bases from V and 5 bases from J, with 9 bases between. The DNA of the CDR3 is TGTGCCAGCAGTTACGGAGCAGGAACTGAAGCTTTCTTT. This encodes CASSYGAGTEAFF.

The rearrangement uses TRBV7-8 and TRBJ2-2; D ambiguous. This CDR3 has 12 residues. V was clipped by 5 bases and J by 14 bases, with 15 bases between them. Per the germline V gene, CDR1 is SGHVS and CDR2 is FQNEAQ. The CDR3 DNA is TGTGCCAGCAGCCTTGCTCAGGCCCAACTGTTTTTT. It codes for CASSLAQAQLFF.

The table lists this clone with a count of one. CDR3 sequence (DNA): TGCGCCATTACAGGGAGCTCCTATAATTCACCCCTCCACTTT. Translating gives CAITGSSYNSPLHF. V is TRBV23-1 and J is TRBJ1-6; possible D gene TRBD1, 6 bases. TRBV23-1 is an open reading frame, and its role is uncertain. V shed 10 bases and J shed 0 bases, with 10 bases lying between them. The CDR3 spans 14 residues.

The gene calls are TRBV19 and TRBJ1-2; 12 bases agree with TRBD1. The V and J ends lost 6 bases and 8 bases, in that order; junction bases with no gene match: 13. Germline-derived CDR1 and CDR2 are LNHDA and SQIVND (reference sequence). The length of the CDR3 is 16 residues. The CDR3 nucleotides read TGTGCCAGTAGCACTCCTCCGGGACAGGGGGCGAGGGGCTACACCTTC. The encoded protein is CASSTPPGQGARGYTF.

The V and J genes are TRBV19 and TRBJ1-1; no clear D gene. The length of the CDR3 is 14 residues. CDR1 is LNHDA and CDR2 is SQIVND in the germline V gene (reference sequence). Trimming removed 4 bases from V and 1 base from J, with 10 bases in between. CDR3 in amino acids: CASSNTGRNTEAFF. DNA for the CDR3: TGTGCCAGTAGTAATACCGGAAGGAACACTGAAGCTTTCTTT.

This clone was recorded once. The chain carries TRBV6-5 and TRBJ1-3; D unresolved. Trimming pared 8 bases from V and 0 bases from J, leaving 11 bases between. The CDR3 has 14 amino acids. CDR1 and CDR2 (germline): MNHEY, SVGAGI. The CDR3 here is CASAARSSGNTIYF. The CDR3 DNA follows: TGTGCCAGCGCCGCCAGGAGCTCTGGAAACACCATATATTTT.

The chain has TRBV19 and TRBJ2-5; 8 positions match TRBD1. V shed 10 bases and J 2 bases; nucleotides not matched to a gene: 9. Germline CDR1 reads LNHDA; CDR2 reads SQIVND (reference sequence). The CDR3 consists of 14 residues. CDR3 residues: CATQDRAEQETQYF. For the CDR3, the DNA is TGTGCCACCCAGGACAGGGCAGAACAAGAGACCCAGTACTTC.

The chain is built from TRBV24-1 and TRBJ2-2; D not certain. There are 14 residues in the CDR3. Germline V gene data show CDR1 as KGHDR and CDR2 as SFDVKD. V was cut by 6 bases and J by 1 base, with 8 bases left in between. CDR3 bases: TGTGCCACCAGTTCTGGGCGGAACACCGGGGAGCTGTTTTTT. Residues: CATSSGRNTGELFF.

The chain carries TRBV13 and TRBJ1-1; weak D call: TRBD1 (6 bases). This CDR3 has 15 amino acids. In germline, CDR1 is PRHDT, CDR2 FYEKMQ (reference sequence). Trimming cost V 5 bases and J 1 base, with 14 bases left between them. Written as DNA, the CDR3 is TGTGCCAGCAGCCCCCGAGGGACACCGAACACTGAAGCTTTCTTT. Encoded protein: CASSPRGTPNTEAFF.

V and J are TRBV3-1 (or the pseudogene TRBV3-2) and TRBJ2-3, with a possible D match to TRBD2 (5 bases). Between the trimmed V and J ends, which lost 5 bases and 3 bases, there was a span of 12 bases. The CDR3 totals 14 residues. Per the germline V gene, CDR1 is LGHDT and CDR2 is YNNKEL (reference sequence). This CDR3 reads CASSDGVVTDTQYF. CDR3 DNA: TGTGCCAGCAGCGACGGGGTAGTTACAGATACGCAGTATTTT.

V is TRBV14 and J is TRBJ2-2, with TRBD2 identical over 7 bases. Germline V CDR1 and CDR2: SGHDN, FVKESK. With 0 bases clipped from V and 0 bases from J, the junction kept 4 bases outside the gene matches. The CDR3 is made up of 17 amino acids. The CDR3 region has the DNA TGTGCCAGCAGCCAAGAAAGGGGACTATCGAACACCGGGGAGCTGTTTTTT. Its protein product is CASSQERGLSNTGELFF.

J is TRBJ2-1 and V is TRBV7-9, with TRBD2 as a possible D gene (6 bases). This CDR3 contains 16 residues. In germline, CDR1 is SEHNR, CDR2 FQNEAQ (reference sequence). V lost 7 bases and J lost 3, with 19 bases in between. CDR3 loop: CASNLTGRRGYNEQFF. Written as DNA, the CDR3 is TGTGCCAGCAACCTGACCGGGAGACGGGGCTACAATGAGCAGTTCTTC.

The genes are TRBV29-1 and TRBJ1-2; a possible D gene is TRBD1 (5 bases). This CDR3 has 15 amino acids. The germline V gene encodes CDR1 SQVTM and CDR2 ANQGSEA. With 1 base removed from V and 8 bases from J, the gap between germline ends came to 20 bases. Here the CDR3 reads CSVEGAGIQGRGYTF. The CDR3 nucleotides read TGCAGCGTTGAAGGTGCCGGCATCCAGGGTCGGGGCTACACCTTC.

This clone was observed a single time. The chain uses TRBV6-1 and TRBJ1-5; D is unclear. Germline V gene lookup returns CDR1 MNHNS and CDR2 SASEGT. V lost 3 bases, J lost 0 bases, and 6 bases lay in between. This CDR3 spans 14 amino acids. CDR3: CASSDSYSNQPQHF. As DNA, the CDR3 is TGTGCCAGCAGTGACAGTTATAGCAATCAGCCCCAGCATTTT.

The rearrangement links TRBV28 to TRBJ2-3, with a weak D call TRBD1 (5 bases). Trimming removed 3 bases from V and 3 bases from J, with 13 bases in between. This CDR3 is 15 amino acids long. Germline V gives CDR1 MDHEN, CDR2 SYDVKM. The CDR3 loop reads CASSFQGGRTDTQYF. For the CDR3, the DNA is TGTGCCAGCAGTTTTCAGGGTGGTCGGACAGATACGCAGTATTTT. Filled out from reference TRBV28 and TRBJ2-3, the complete variable domain reads DVKVTQSSRYLVKRTGEKVFLECVQDMDHENMFWYRQDPGLGLRLIYFSYDVKMKEKGDIPEGYSVSREKKERFSLILESASTNQTSMYLCASSFQGGRTDTQYFGPGTRLTVL.

This chain links TRBV11-2 with TRBJ2-3; TRBD2 aligns across 15 bases. The length of the CDR3 is 19 residues. Trimming at V came to 5 bases and at J to 3 bases, leaving 12 bases not matched to a gene. Germline-derived CDR1 and CDR2 are SGHAT and FQNNGV. The CDR3 DNA reads TGTGCCAGCAGCGCGGGACTAGCGGGAGGACCACAGAAGACAGATACGCAGTATTTT. The encoded protein is CASSAGLAGGPQKTDTQYF.

The chain has TRBV5-1 and TRBJ1-3; 10 nucleotides align to TRBD1. The germline CDR1 and CDR2 sequences are SGHRS and YFSETQ. Trimming cost V 0 bases and J 0 bases; bases outside gene matches: 3. This CDR3 is built from 17 residues. CDR3 sequence reads: CASSLDRTGGSGNTIYF. Written as DNA, the CDR3 is TGCGCCAGCAGCTTGGACCGGACAGGGGGCTCTGGAAACACCATATATTTT.

In its sample, this clone was seen once. The chain uses TRBV11-2 and TRBJ2-7, with no clear D. This CDR3 region has 15 residues. Germline V gives CDR1 SGHAT, CDR2 FQNNGV. V lost 5 bases, J lost 5 bases, and 19 bases lay in between. The CDR3 loop reads CASSRTPSPYDEQYF. For the CDR3, the DNA is TGTGCCAGCAGCAGGACCCCATCCCCATATGACGAGCAGTACTTC.

This clone was recorded only once. The chain has TRBV5-1 and TRBJ1-2, with a possible D match to TRBD1 (5 bases). Germline CDR1 is SGHRS and CDR2 is YFSETQ. The CDR3 is 14 residues long. Trimming took off 1 base at V and 2 bases at J, with 9 bases between the two ends. The CDR3 spells CASSLSGGNYGYTF. For the CDR3, the DNA is TGCGCCAGCAGCTTGTCTGGGGGAAACTATGGCTACACCTTC.

The gene calls are TRBV6-2 or TRBV6-3 and TRBJ1-1; 9 bases agree with TRBD1. CDR1 MNHEY and CDR2 SVGEGT come from the germline V gene. This CDR3 is built from 15 residues. V lost 2 bases and J lost 5; bases outside the gene matches: 6. CDR3 loop: CASSYLQGARTEAFF. The CDR3 coding sequence is TGTGCCAGCAGTTACCTACAGGGGGCAAGGACTGAAGCTTTCTTT.

The chain employs TRBV10-2 and TRBJ2-5; 9 bases agree with TRBD2. Germline V gene data show CDR1 as WSHSY and CDR2 as SAAADI. V gave up 8 bases and J gave up 1 base; unmatched junction bases: 11. The CDR3 spans 16 residues. Written as DNA, the CDR3 is TGCGCCAGCCAGAGCGGGGGGTTCGGAGTCCAAGAGACCCAGTACTTC. Translated, it gives CASQSGGFGVQETQYF.

The V and J genes are TRBV7-9 and TRBJ1-6; D possibly corresponds to TRBD1 (6 bases). CDR1 is SEHNR, CDR2 FQNEAQ, per germline (reference sequence). The V and J ends lost 5 bases and 0 bases respectively, with 14 bases between them. This CDR3 has 17 amino acids. The CDR3 DNA is TGTGCCAGCAGCAGCAACAGGGAGACCTCCTATAATTCACCCCTCCACTTT. Translated, it gives CASSSNRETSYNSPLHF.

About this clone itself: Other DNA sequences within the sample encode an identical CDR3. The genes are TRBV28 and TRBJ1-2, with TRBD1 identical over 10 bases. The ends lost 4 bases at V and 6 bases at J; junction bases unmatched: 8. The germline V gene has CDR1 MDHEN and CDR2 SYDVKM. This CDR3 comprises 15 residues. CDR3 coding DNA: TGTGCCAGCAGTTCATTGACAGGGGGCCGGAATGGCTACACCTTC. Protein: CASSSLTGGRNGYTF.

J is TRBJ1-1 and V is TRBV27; D remains ambiguous. Germline V gene sequence: CDR1 MNHEY, CDR2 SMNVEV (reference sequence). V gave up 10 bases and J gave up 5 bases, with 8 bases separating them. This CDR3 is 10 amino acids long. The CDR3 region has the DNA TGTGCCACCGAGGTAACTGAAGCTTTCTTT. It specifies CATEVTEAFF.

This clone was counted once. Other DNA sequences in the same sample also yield this CDR3. V is TRBV14 and J is TRBJ1-1; D is unclear. The CDR3 consists of 14 residues. V lost 1 base, J lost 0 bases, and 6 bases lay in between. Germline loops: CDR1 SGHDN, CDR2 FVKESK. The CDR3 DNA reads TGTGCCAGCAGCCAAGCGGGGATGAACACTGAAGCTTTCTTT. Encoded protein: CASSQAGMNTEAFF.

This rearrangement joins TRBV2 to TRBJ1-2; D not resolved. The CDR3 has 12 residues. Per germline, CDR1 SNHLY and CDR2 FYNNEI. V shed 4 bases and J shed 8 bases, with 11 bases lying between them. The CDR3 region has the DNA TGTGCCAGCAGTGGATCCTTCGGGGGCTACACCTTC. Protein: CASSGSFGGYTF.

This clone was seen more than once but under ten times. The J gene is TRBJ2-3, the V gene TRBV13; 11 positions match TRBD2. Germline V gene sequence: CDR1 PRHDT, CDR2 FYEKMQ (reference sequence). V trimming: 3 bases; J trimming: 4 bases; junction bases outside the gene matches: 9. The CDR3 totals 17 residues. The CDR3 spells CASSFPAGLAVPDTQYF. The CDR3, as DNA: TGTGCCAGCAGCTTTCCTGCGGGACTAGCGGTCCCAGATACGCAGTATTTT.